Presented here are 30 T cell receptor beta chains from one specimen sequenced in a study of CD8 T cells in Susac syndrome. With random hexamers, roughly 0.5 to 1 ug RNA was reverse transcribed. TCRdb re-called the immunoSEQ multiplex PCR reads with MiXCR, one entry per CDR3 protein. The repertoire holds 110,000 or so distinct CDR3 sequences, with around 90% as singletons. The specimen was CD4+ T cells from PBMCs. The receptors originated from a human donor in good health.

This clonotype was seen once. The CDR3 spells CASSLEQREFFGEQYF. CDR3 in DNA: TGTGCCAGCAGCTTGGAGCAGCGGGAGTTTTTCGGCGAGCAGTACTTC. The V call is TRBV5-4, the J call TRBJ2-7, with TRBD2 identical over 8 bases. V lost 0 bases, J lost 6 bases, and 11 bases stayed unmatched. The germline CDR1 and CDR2 sequences are SGHNT and YYREEE (reference sequence). The CDR3 length is 16 residues. The whole variable domain, filled in from reference TRBV5-4 and TRBJ2-7, reads ETGVTQSPTHLIKTRGQQVTLRCSSQSGHNTVSWYQQALGQGPQFIFQYYREEENGRGNFPPRFSGLQFPNYSSELNVNALELDDSALYLCASSLEQREFFGEQYFGPGTRLTVT.

The V and J genes are TRBV19 and TRBJ1-5; the D is unclear. Between the trimmed V and J ends, which lost 5 bases and 3 bases, there was a span of 14 bases. The CDR3 is made up of 15 amino acids. Germline CDR1 and CDR2: LNHDA and SQIVND (reference sequence). CDR3 sequence reads: CASSLIGSNNQPQHF. The CDR3 coding sequence is TGTGCCAGTAGTCTGATCGGGAGTAACAATCAGCCCCAGCATTTT.

The rearrangement uses TRBV6-6 and TRBJ1-1; D gene ambiguous. The germline V and J ends were trimmed by 0 bases and 7 bases, with 3 bases remaining between them. Per germline, CDR1 MNHNY and CDR2 SVGAGI (reference sequence). The CDR3 is made up of 11 amino acids. The CDR3 sequence is CASSYSVEAFF. For the CDR3, the DNA is TGTGCCAGCAGTTACTCAGTTGAAGCTTTCTTT.

V gene TRBV12-5 combines with J gene TRBJ1-1, with TRBD1 matching over 8 bases. CDR3 length equals 15 residues. Germline V lookup: CDR1 LGHNT, CDR2 FRNRAP. V lost 2 bases to trimming and J lost 4 bases; unmatched junction nucleotides: 6. DNA of the CDR3: TGTGCTAGTGGTTTGAGGACAGGGATTCGCACTGAAGCTTTCTTT. Translated: CASGLRTGIRTEAFF.

The rearrangement links TRBV5-4 to TRBJ2-5, with D hard to call. In germline, CDR1 is SGHNT, CDR2 YYREEE (reference sequence). This CDR3 is 16 amino acids long. The V end was cut by 2 bases, the J end by 2 bases, with 16 bases between. In DNA, the CDR3 is TGTGCCAGCAGCTTTGGACCCTCCGGACCACAAGAGACCCAGTACTTC. Translated, it gives CASSFGPSGPQETQYF.

The chain employs TRBV12-3 or TRBV12-4 and TRBJ1-1; 8 positions match TRBD1. This CDR3 contains 15 residues. With V trimmed by 5 bases and J by 1 base, 6 bases remained unmatched. The CDR3 reads CASSQDRGGNTEAFF. The CDR3 DNA is TGTGCCAGCAGTCAAGACAGGGGAGGGAACACTGAAGCTTTCTTT.

This chain links TRBV9 with TRBJ1-3; D is perhaps TRBD1 (5 bases). The V gene lost 0 bases and the J gene lost 0 bases, with 13 bases spanning the gap. There are 17 residues in the CDR3. CDR1 is SGDLS and CDR2 is YYNGEE in the germline V gene. This chain's CDR3 is CASSVGDRSYSGNTIYF. DNA of the CDR3: TGTGCCAGCAGCGTAGGAGACAGATCCTACTCTGGAAACACCATATATTTT.

This chain connects TRBV5-5 to TRBJ2-3; D is uncertain. The CDR3 is made up of 16 amino acids. Germline V CDR1 and CDR2: SGHKS, YYEKEE (reference sequence). V dropped 1 base and J dropped 2 bases, with 14 bases sitting between them. This chain's CDR3 is CASSLLSSLLTDTQYF. The CDR3 coding sequence is TGTGCCAGCAGCTTGTTGTCTAGTCTCCTCACAGATACGCAGTATTTT.

The DNA of the CDR3 is TGCAGACCCCATCCCGGCGGCTTCTCAAACTATGGCTACACCTTC. This gives the protein CRPHPGGFSNYGYTF. J is TRBJ1-2 and V is TRBV20-1; D remains unclear. The CDR3 is made up of 15 amino acids. From germline, CDR1 is DFQATT and CDR2 SNEGSKA (reference sequence).

This rearrangement joins TRBV3-1 to TRBJ2-1; tentatively, D is TRBD2 (6 bases). The CDR3 sequence is 12 residues long. Germline V lookup: CDR1 LGHDT, CDR2 YNNKEL (reference sequence). Trimming removed 4 bases at V and 9 bases at J, with 10 bases between. The CDR3 DNA reads as TGTGCCAGCAGCCCCGGAGGGGTTGAGCAGTTCTTC. Its translation is CASSPGGVEQFF.

The chain couples TRBV4-3 to TRBJ1-4; the D gene is possibly TRBD1 (6 bases). Germline CDR1 LGHNA, CDR2 YSLEER. The CDR3 runs 20 residues. V lost 3 bases and J lost 3, with 26 bases in between. The CDR3 loop reads CASSHNTGTRPPSSNEKLFF. As DNA, the CDR3 is TGCGCCAGCAGCCACAATACAGGGACGCGGCCGCCATCGTCTAATGAAAAACTGTTTTTT.

This chain connects TRBV6-5 to TRBJ1-1, with D tentatively TRBD1 (5 bases). V lost 6 bases to trimming and J lost 12 bases, with 17 bases between them. The CDR3 consists of 12 residues. Germline V gene sequence: CDR1 MNHEY, CDR2 SVGAGI. CDR3 bases: TGTGCCAGCAGCCGAGGGGAGGCGGCTTCTTTCTTT. The encoded protein is CASSRGEAASFF.

The chain joins TRBV6-2 or TRBV6-3 to TRBJ1-6; unclear D gene. Per the germline V gene, CDR1 is MNHEY and CDR2 is SVGEGT. The V gene lost 7 bases and the J gene lost 7 bases, with 8 bases spanning the gap. The CDR3 runs to 12 residues. DNA of the CDR3: TGTGCCAGCAAGCGGGCGAATTCACCCCTCCACTTT. Translating it yields CASKRANSPLHF.

The chain carries TRBV10-3 and TRBJ2-2; unclear D gene. Germline CDR1 is ENHRY and CDR2 is SYGVKD. CDR3 length equals 14 residues. V lost 2 bases, J lost 5 bases, and 9 bases lay in between. The CDR3, as DNA: TGTGCCATCAGTGAGCCCGGTCGGACCGGGGAGCTGTTTTTT. This sequence encodes CAISEPGRTGELFF.

The rearrangement joins TRBV13 to TRBJ1-2; a weak D match, TRBD1 (5 bases). The V end lost 5 bases, the J end lost 6 bases, and 16 bases lay between the germline ends. CDR3 length: 14 amino acids. The germline CDR1 and CDR2 sequences are PRHDT and FYEKMQ (reference sequence). Here the CDR3 DNA reads TGTGCCAGCAGCCCAGGGACCGGATCTAATGGCTACACCTTC. Residues: CASSPGTGSNGYTF.

The chain combines TRBV20-1 with TRBJ1-2, with D possibly matching TRBD1 (5 bases). Germline CDR1 DFQATT, CDR2 SNEGSKA (reference sequence). V was cut by 7 bases and J by 2 bases, with 17 bases left in between. The CDR3 spans 14 residues. The CDR3 nucleotides are TGCAGTGTCACCGACCTACAGGCCAACTATGGCTACACCTTC. It yields the protein CSVTDLQANYGYTF.

The chain combines TRBV12-3 or TRBV12-4 with TRBJ1-3; a weak D match, TRBD1 (5 bases). Deletions cut 3 bases from V and 4 bases from J, with 16 bases between. The CDR3 totals 16 residues. CDR3 sequence: CASSLFPSGTGNTIYF. Here the CDR3 DNA reads TGTGCCAGCAGTTTGTTCCCCTCAGGGACCGGAAACACCATATATTTT.

Only a few counts were recorded for this clonotype. The chain links TRBV28 to TRBJ1-3, with D unclear. The V end was cut by 3 bases, the J end by 0 bases, with 9 bases between. Germline V CDR1 and CDR2: MDHEN, SYDVKM. CDR3 size: 15 residues. DNA for the CDR3: TGTGCCAGCAGTTTTGGAGGGATCTCTGGAAACACCATATATTTT. It specifies CASSFGGISGNTIYF.

The chain couples TRBV5-5 to TRBJ1-2, with D tentatively TRBD1 (5 bases). The CDR3 is 15 amino acids. Germline CDR1 reads SGHKS; CDR2 reads YYEKEE (reference sequence). With 4 bases removed from V and 3 bases from J, the gap between germline ends came to 16 bases. The CDR3 nucleotides are TGTGCCAGCAGCCCCCTATCTCAGGGAGACTATGGCTACACCTTC. Translated, it gives CASSPLSQGDYGYTF. Supplemented by reference TRBV5-5 and TRBJ1-2, the full variable domain reads DAGVTQSPTHLIKTRGQQVTLRCSPISGHKSVSWYQQVLGQGPQFIFQYYEKEERGRGNFPDRFSARQFPNYSSELNVNALLLGDSALYLCASSPLSQGDYGYTFGSGTRLTVV.

This clonotype occurred a few times. This rearrangement joins TRBV27 to TRBJ1-3; possible D gene TRBD1, 6 bases. CDR1 MNHEY and CDR2 SMNVEV come from the germline V gene (reference sequence). V was pared by 5 bases and J by 4 bases, with 6 bases between. The CDR3 is 12 residues long. Here the CDR3 reads CASSGTGNTIYF. The CDR3 DNA follows: TGTGCCAGCAGTGGGACAGGAAACACCATATATTTT.

The genes are TRBV12-3 or TRBV12-4 and TRBJ2-1, with 9 bases aligning to TRBD2. The CDR3 totals 16 residues. V gave up 5 bases and J gave up 2 bases; unmatched junction bases: 7. The CDR3 here is CASSPERGVTYNEQFF. The CDR3 DNA is TGTGCCAGCAGTCCGGAGCGGGGGGTAACCTACAATGAGCAGTTCTTC.

Only one count was recorded for this clonotype. The chain combines TRBV20-1 with TRBJ2-5; TRBD2 matches at 8 bases. V lost 0 bases to trimming and J lost 6 bases; unmatched junction nucleotides: 9. CDR3 length: 15 residues. Germline lookup yields CDR1 DFQATT and CDR2 SNEGSKA (reference sequence). In DNA form, the CDR3 reads TGCAGTGCTAGAGATTCCAGCGGGGGACTCCAGACCCAGTACTTC. Translated: CSARDSSGGLQTQYF.

The chain links TRBV4-2 to TRBJ2-5; 9 nucleotides agree with TRBD1. The CDR3 has 16 residues. Germline-derived CDR1 and CDR2 are LGHNA and YNFKEQ. The V and J ends lost 0 bases and 1 base, in that order; junction bases with no gene match: 3. The CDR3, as DNA: TGTGCCAGCAGCCAAGATGGGACAGGGATCCAAGAGACCCAGTACTTC. As protein: CASSQDGTGIQETQYF.

In its sample, this clonotype was seen once. This sequence joins TRBV7-9 and TRBJ1-4, with 9 bases that match TRBD1. J lost 6 bases, V lost 4 bases, and 3 bases had no gene match. Per the germline V gene, CDR1 is SEHNR and CDR2 is FQNEAQ (reference sequence). This CDR3 is built from 14 residues. The CDR3 DNA reads as TGTGCCAGCAGCTCGGACAGGGGTGATGAAAAACTGTTTTTT. Its protein is CASSSDRGDEKLFF.

CDR3 residues: CASNPGQGANGELFF. The CDR3 DNA reads TGTGCCAGCAATCCGGGACAGGGGGCCAACGGGGAGCTGTTTTTT. The chain uses TRBV2 and TRBJ2-2, with 12 bases fitting TRBD1. The CDR3 has 15 amino acids. V lost 7 bases and J lost 7; bases outside the gene matches: 7. Germline lookup yields CDR1 SNHLY and CDR2 FYNNEI.

The chain combines TRBV6-2 or TRBV6-3 with TRBJ2-3, with TRBD2 identical over 12 bases. CDR1 and CDR2 (germline): MNHEY, SVGEGT. The CDR3 loop spans 16 amino acids. V lost 2 bases, J lost 5 bases, and 5 bases stayed unmatched. CDR3: CASSYVTSGGQDTQYF. CDR3 sequence (DNA): TGTGCCAGCAGTTACGTGACTAGCGGGGGTCAAGATACGCAGTATTTT.

The CDR3 spells CACTGGTWFF. CDR3 sequence (DNA): TGTGCCTGTACAGGCGGGACGTGGTTCTTC. This chain uses TRBV30 with TRBJ2-1; a weak D match, TRBD2 (6 bases). CDR1 is GTSNPN and CDR2 is SVGIG in the germline V gene (reference sequence). The V and J ends lost 6 bases and 15 bases respectively, with 15 bases between them. The CDR3 totals 10 residues.

V is TRBV29-1 and J is TRBJ1-2; D perhaps matches TRBD1 (5 bases). Trimming pared 4 bases from V and 5 bases from J, leaving 11 bases between. Germline assignment: CDR1 SQVTM and CDR2 ANQGSEA. The CDR3 runs to 12 residues. The CDR3 protein is CSVASGGYGYTF. In nucleotides, the CDR3 is TGCAGCGTTGCATCTGGGGGATATGGCTACACCTTC.

This clonotype was recorded once. The chain combines TRBV6-2 or TRBV6-3 with TRBJ1-2, with D possibly TRBD1 on 6 matching bases. The V gene lost 8 bases and the J gene lost 4 bases, with 14 bases spanning the gap. This CDR3 has 13 amino acids. Germline V gene data show CDR1 as MNHEY and CDR2 as SVGEGT. Written as DNA, the CDR3 is TGTGCCAGCGGAAGCAGGGGACCCTATGGCTACACCTTC. Protein: CASGSRGPYGYTF.

J is TRBJ2-3 and V is TRBV7-2, with TRBD1 matching over 7 bases. Germline V gene data show CDR1 as SGHTA and CDR2 as FQGNSA. V lost 1 base, J lost 4 bases, and 2 bases stayed unmatched. The CDR3 loop spans 14 amino acids. The CDR3 nucleotides are TGTGCCAGCAGCTTAGACAGGGGTGCAGATACGCAGTATTTT. Translated: CASSLDRGADTQYF.